Below are 5 T cell receptor beta chains sequenced from a single sample in a study of blood T cell repertoires in COVID-19. Repertoires were generated with immunoSEQ multiplex PCR, while TCRdb's copy carries only in-frame clones and drops some. The repertoire includes about 130,000 clones, 79% of them detected once, and 35% to 40% sits in the top ten. Specimen: peripheral blood. The source of these receptors is a man between 35 and 55 years old with active or convalescent COVID-19.

The chain recombines TRBV19 with TRBJ2-3; 7 bases fit TRBD1. The CDR3 runs 15 residues. With 3 bases clipped from V and 6 bases from J, the junction kept 9 bases outside the gene matches. The germline V gene has CDR1 LNHDA and CDR2 SQIVND (reference sequence). CDR3 sequence (DNA): TGTGCCAGTAGTATCCAGAGGCAGGGGGTGGATACGCAGTATTTT. Residues: CASSIQRQGVDTQYF. The whole variable domain, filled in from reference TRBV19 and TRBJ2-3, reads DGGITQSPKYLFRKEGQNVTLSCEQNLNHDAMYWYRQDPGQGLRLIYYSQIVNDFQKGDIAEGYSVSREKKESFPLTVTSAQKNPTAFYLCASSIQRQGVDTQYFGPGTRLTVL.

The chain couples TRBV12-3 or TRBV12-4 to TRBJ1-2, with D hard to call. The CDR3 is 13 residues long. V was pared by 6 bases and J by 8 bases, with 16 bases between. In DNA form, the CDR3 reads TGTGCCAGCAGGCCATTTCACCCCGGGGGCTACACCTTC. As protein: CASRPFHPGGYTF.

This chain connects TRBV4-1 to TRBJ1-3, with unresolved D. This CDR3 is 15 amino acids long. The germline V gene encodes CDR1 MGHRA and CDR2 YSYEKL. The germline V and J ends were trimmed by 4 bases and 3 bases, with 13 bases remaining between them. The CDR3 region has the DNA TGCGCCAGCAGCCCTAAGGAGACGCTTGGAAACACCATATATTTT. Translation: CASSPKETLGNTIYF.

The sample holds one count of this clone. The rearrangement links TRBV2 to TRBJ2-7; D is ambiguous. The V gene's germline CDR1 is SNHLY and CDR2 FYNNEI. V shed 7 bases and J shed 5 bases, with 12 bases lying between them. There are 12 residues in the CDR3. This CDR3 reads CASTYYSDEQYF. CDR3 nucleotide sequence: TGTGCCAGCACCTACTATTCAGACGAGCAGTACTTC.

CDR3 amino acids: CASWGQGAFQPQHF. In DNA, the CDR3 is TGTGCCAGCTGGGGACAGGGGGCTTTTCAGCCCCAGCATTTT. The chain uses TRBV28 and TRBJ1-5; 12 positions match TRBD1. CDR3 length: 14 residues. Germline V gives CDR1 MDHEN, CDR2 SYDVKM. Trimming removed 8 bases from V and 6 bases from J; junction bases left unmatched: 5.